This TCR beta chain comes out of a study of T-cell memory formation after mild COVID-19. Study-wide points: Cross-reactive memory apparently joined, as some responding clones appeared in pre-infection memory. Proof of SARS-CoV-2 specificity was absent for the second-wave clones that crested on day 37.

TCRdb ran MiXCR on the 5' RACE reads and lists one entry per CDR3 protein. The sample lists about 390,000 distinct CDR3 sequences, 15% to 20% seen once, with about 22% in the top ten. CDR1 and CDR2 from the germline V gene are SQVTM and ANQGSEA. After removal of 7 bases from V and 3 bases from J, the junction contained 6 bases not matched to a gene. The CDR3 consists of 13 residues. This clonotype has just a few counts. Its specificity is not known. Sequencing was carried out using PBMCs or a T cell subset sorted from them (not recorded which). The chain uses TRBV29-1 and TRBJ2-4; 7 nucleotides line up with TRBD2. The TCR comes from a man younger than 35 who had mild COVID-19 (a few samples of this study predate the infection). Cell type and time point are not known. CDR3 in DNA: TGCAGCGCTGAGGGGAGGGGCAAAAACATTCAGTACTTC. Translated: CSAEGRGKNIQYF.